This entry lists 5 T cell receptor beta chains sequenced from one sample in a study of cytomegalovirus exposure and HLA in healthy donors. Vbeta (60) and Jbeta (13) primers were used in the PCR. Assay: immunoSEQ multiplex PCR; the TCRdb copy retains only in-frame clones and omits some. This table has around 25,000 clones, about four fifths appearing once. Sequencing used PBMCs. The receptors shown here come from a male donor in good health and CMV-seronegative.

The V gene is TRBV6-6, the J gene TRBJ2-1; D is unresolved. The ends were cut back, 6 bases at V and 3 bases at J, with 12 bases in the middle. Germline values: CDR1 MNHNY, CDR2 SVGAGI (reference sequence). The CDR3 is 14 residues long. As DNA, the CDR3 is TGTGCCAGCAGGTATAGTGAGGACTACAATGAGCAGTTCTTC. It codes for CASRYSEDYNEQFF.

The chain has TRBV6-5 and TRBJ1-2; TRBD1 matches 7 bases. V lost 0 bases, J lost 8 bases, and 6 bases stayed unmatched. The germline gives CDR1 MNHEY, CDR2 SVGAGI. The CDR3 is 14 amino acids. The CDR3 DNA is TGTGCCAGCAGTTACTCGTCAGGGGGGTACGGCTACACCTTC. Its translation: CASSYSSGGYGYTF.

The rearrangement uses TRBV5-1 and TRBJ1-5; TRBD1 aligns across 8 bases. This CDR3 contains 16 residues. From germline, CDR1 is SGHRS and CDR2 YFSETQ. Germline trimming cut 0 bases from V and 6 bases from J; bases unmatched to any gene: 8. CDR3 amino acids: CASSLADQGALQPQHF. The CDR3 DNA reads as TGCGCCAGCAGCTTGGCCGACCAGGGGGCGCTTCAGCCCCAGCATTTT.

Only a few counts were recorded for this clone. This CDR3 is also generated by other DNA sequences in the sample. The chain employs TRBV6-5 and TRBJ1-4; D ambiguous. V lost 6 bases, J lost 8 bases, and 7 bases lay in between. Looked up from germline, CDR1 is MNHEY and CDR2 is SVGAGI. This CDR3 is built from 11 residues. The CDR3 bases are TGTGCCAGCAGGTCACAGGAAAAACTGTTTTTT. Translation gives CASRSQEKLFF.

Judged by abundance, this clone is medium-sized (0.01 to 0.1%). V is TRBV7-2 and J is TRBJ2-7, with 8 bases matching TRBD1. Looked up from germline, CDR1 is SGHTA and CDR2 is FQGNSA. Trimming at V came to 5 bases and at J to 5 bases, leaving 11 bases not matched to a gene. There are 15 residues in the CDR3. This CDR3 reads CASSAAGTGGDEQYF. The CDR3 DNA reads as TGTGCCAGCAGCGCCGCCGGGACAGGTGGCGACGAGCAGTACTTC.